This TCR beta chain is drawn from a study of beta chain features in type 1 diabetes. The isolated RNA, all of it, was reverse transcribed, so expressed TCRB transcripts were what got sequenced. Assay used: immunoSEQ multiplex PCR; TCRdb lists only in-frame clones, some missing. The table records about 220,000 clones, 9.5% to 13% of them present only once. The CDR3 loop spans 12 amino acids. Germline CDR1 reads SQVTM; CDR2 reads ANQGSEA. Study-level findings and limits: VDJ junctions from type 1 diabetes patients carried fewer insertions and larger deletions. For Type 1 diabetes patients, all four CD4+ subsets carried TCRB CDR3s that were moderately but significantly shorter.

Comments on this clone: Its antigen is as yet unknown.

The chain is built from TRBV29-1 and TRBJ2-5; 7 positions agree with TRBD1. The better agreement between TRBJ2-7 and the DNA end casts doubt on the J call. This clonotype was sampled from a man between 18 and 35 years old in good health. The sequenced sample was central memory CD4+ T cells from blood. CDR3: CSVGTGWDEQYF. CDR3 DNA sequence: TGCAGCGTTGGGACAGGTTGGGACGAGCAGTACTTC.